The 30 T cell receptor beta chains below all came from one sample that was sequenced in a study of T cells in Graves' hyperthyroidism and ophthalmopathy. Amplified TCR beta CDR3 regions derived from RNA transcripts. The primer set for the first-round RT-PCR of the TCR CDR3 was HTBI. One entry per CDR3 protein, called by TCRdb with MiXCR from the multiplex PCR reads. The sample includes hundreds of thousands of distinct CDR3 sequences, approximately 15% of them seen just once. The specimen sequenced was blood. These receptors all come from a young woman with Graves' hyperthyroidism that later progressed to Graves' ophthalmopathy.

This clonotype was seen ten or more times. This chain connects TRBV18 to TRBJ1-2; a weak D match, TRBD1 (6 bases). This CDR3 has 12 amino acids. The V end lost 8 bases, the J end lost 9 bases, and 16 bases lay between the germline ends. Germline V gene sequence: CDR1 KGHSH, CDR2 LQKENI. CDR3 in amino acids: CASTGAGDRYTF. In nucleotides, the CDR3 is TGTGCCAGCACCGGGGCAGGGGATCGCTACACCTTC.

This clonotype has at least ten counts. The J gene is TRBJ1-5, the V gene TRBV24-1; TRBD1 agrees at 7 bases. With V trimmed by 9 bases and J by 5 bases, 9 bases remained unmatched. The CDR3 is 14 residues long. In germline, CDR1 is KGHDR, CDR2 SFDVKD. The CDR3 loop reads CATSTGAPYQPQHF. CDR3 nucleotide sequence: TGTGCCACCTCCACAGGGGCCCCATATCAGCCCCAGCATTTT.

The CDR3 is CASSETGGEGEKLFF. CDR3 coding DNA: TGTGCCAGCAGCGAAACAGGGGGCGAGGGAGAAAAACTGTTTTTT. This chain joins TRBV9 and TRBJ1-4, with 9 bases lining up with TRBD1. Unmatched junction bases numbered 8, after V lost 3 bases and J lost 8 bases. Germline assignment: CDR1 SGDLS and CDR2 YYNGEE. CDR3 length: 15 residues.

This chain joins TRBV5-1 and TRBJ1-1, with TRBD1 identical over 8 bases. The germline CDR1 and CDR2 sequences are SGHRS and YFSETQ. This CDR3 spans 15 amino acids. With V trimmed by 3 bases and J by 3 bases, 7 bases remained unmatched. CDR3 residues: CASSSDRVLYTEAFF. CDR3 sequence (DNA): TGCGCCAGCAGCTCGGACAGGGTGTTGTACACTGAAGCTTTCTTT.

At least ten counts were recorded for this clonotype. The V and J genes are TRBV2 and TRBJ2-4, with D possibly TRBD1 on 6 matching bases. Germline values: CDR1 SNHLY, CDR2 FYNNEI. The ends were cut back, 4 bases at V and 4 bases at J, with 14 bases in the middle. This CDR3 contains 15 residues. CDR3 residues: CASSATWGLKNIQYF. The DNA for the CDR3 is TGTGCCAGCAGTGCCACCTGGGGGCTTAAAAACATTCAGTACTTC.

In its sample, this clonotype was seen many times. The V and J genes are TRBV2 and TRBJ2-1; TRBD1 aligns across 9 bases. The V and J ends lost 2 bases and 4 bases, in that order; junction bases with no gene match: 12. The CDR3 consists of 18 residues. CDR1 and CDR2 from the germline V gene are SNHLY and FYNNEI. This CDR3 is CASSETWTGVLAYNEQFF. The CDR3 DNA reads TGTGCCAGCAGTGAAACTTGGACAGGGGTCTTAGCTTACAATGAGCAGTTCTTC.

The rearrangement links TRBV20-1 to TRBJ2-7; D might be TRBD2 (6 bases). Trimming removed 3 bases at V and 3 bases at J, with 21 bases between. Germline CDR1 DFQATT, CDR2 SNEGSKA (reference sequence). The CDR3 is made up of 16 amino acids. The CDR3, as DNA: TGCAGTGCTAGTTCCATGTTGAGCGGGCAAAACTACGAGCAGTACTTC. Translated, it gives CSASSMLSGQNYEQYF.

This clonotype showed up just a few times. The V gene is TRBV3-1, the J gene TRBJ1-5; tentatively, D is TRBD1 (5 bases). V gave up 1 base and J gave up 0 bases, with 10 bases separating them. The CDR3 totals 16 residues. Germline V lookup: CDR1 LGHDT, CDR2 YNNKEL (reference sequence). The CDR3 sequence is CASSQGAQASNQPQHF. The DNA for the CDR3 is TGTGCCAGCAGCCAAGGGGCACAGGCTAGCAATCAGCCCCAGCATTTT. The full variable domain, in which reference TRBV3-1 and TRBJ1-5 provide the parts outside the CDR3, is DTAVSQTPKYLVTQMGNDKSIKCEQNLGHDTMYWYKQDSKKFLKIMFSYNNKELIINETVPNRFSPKSPDKAHLNLHINSLELGDSAVYFCASSQGAQASNQPQHFGDGTRLSIL.

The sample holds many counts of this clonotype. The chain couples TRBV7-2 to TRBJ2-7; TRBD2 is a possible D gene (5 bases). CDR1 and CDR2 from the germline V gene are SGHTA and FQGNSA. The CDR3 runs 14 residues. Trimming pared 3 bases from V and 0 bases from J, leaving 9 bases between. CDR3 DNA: TGTGCCAGCAGCTTGATGGACTCCTCCTACGAGCAGTACTTC. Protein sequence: CASSLMDSSYEQYF.

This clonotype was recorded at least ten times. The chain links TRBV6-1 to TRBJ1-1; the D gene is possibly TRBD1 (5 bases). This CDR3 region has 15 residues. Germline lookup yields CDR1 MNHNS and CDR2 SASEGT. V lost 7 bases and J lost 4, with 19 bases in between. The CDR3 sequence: CASIPGGRASTEAFF. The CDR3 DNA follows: TGTGCCAGCATCCCGGGGGGGAGGGCGAGCACTGAAGCTTTCTTT.

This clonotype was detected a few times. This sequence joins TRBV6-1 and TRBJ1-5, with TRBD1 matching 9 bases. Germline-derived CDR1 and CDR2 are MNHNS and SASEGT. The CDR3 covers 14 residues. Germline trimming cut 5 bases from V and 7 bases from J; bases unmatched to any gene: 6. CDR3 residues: CASSTHRGLQPQHF. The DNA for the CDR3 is TGTGCCAGCAGTACTCACAGGGGGCTACAGCCCCAGCATTTT.

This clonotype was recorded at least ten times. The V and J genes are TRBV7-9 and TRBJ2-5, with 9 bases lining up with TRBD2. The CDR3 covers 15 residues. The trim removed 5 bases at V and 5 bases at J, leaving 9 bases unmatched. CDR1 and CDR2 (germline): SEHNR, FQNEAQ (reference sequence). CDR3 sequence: CASSINSGSRETQYF. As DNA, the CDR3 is TGTGCCAGCAGCATAAATAGCGGGAGTAGGGAGACCCAGTACTTC.

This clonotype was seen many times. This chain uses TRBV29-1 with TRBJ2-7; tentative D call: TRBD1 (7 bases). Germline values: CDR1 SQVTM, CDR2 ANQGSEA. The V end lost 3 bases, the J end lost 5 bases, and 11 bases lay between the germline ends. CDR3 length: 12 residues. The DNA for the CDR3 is TGCAGCGTTGAGCAGGGGGGCGACGAGCAGTACTTC. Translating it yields CSVEQGGDEQYF.

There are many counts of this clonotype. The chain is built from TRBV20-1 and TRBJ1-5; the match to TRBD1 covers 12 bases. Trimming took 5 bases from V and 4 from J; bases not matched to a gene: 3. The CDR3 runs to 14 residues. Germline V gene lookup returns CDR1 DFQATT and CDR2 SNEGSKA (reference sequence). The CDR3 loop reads CSAGTGGKNQPQHF. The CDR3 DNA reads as TGCAGTGCTGGGACAGGGGGCAAAAATCAGCCCCAGCATTTT.

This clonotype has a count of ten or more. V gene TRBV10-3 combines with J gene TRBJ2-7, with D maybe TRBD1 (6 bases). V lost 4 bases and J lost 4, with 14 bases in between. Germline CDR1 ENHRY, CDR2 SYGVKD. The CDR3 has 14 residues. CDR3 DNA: TGTGCCATCAGTGCACAGGGAGTTATTTACGAGCAGTACTTC. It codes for CAISAQGVIYEQYF.

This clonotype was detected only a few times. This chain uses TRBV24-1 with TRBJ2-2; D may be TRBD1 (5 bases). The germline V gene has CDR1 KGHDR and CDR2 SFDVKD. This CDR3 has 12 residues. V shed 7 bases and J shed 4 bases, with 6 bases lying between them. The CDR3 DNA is TGTGCCACCAGCAGGGTCACCGGGGAGCTGTTTTTT. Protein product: CATSRVTGELFF.

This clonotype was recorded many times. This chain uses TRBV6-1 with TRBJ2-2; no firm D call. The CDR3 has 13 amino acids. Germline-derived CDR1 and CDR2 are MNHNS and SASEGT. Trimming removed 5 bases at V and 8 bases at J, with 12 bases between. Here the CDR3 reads CASSQLSVGELFF. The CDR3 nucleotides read TGTGCCAGCAGTCAGCTATCGGTAGGGGAGCTGTTTTTT.

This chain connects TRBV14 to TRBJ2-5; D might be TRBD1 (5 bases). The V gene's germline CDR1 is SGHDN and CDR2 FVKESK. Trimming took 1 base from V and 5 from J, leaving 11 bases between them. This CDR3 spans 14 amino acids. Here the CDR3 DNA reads TGTGCCAGCAGCCAAGTGCAGGGATTGGAGACCCAGTACTTC. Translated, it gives CASSQVQGLETQYF.

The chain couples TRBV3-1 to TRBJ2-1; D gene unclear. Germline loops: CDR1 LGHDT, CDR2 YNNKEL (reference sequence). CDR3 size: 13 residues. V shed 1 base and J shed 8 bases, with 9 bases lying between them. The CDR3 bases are TGTGCCAGCAGCCAAGTTGATAGTGATGAGCAGTTCTTC. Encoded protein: CASSQVDSDEQFF.

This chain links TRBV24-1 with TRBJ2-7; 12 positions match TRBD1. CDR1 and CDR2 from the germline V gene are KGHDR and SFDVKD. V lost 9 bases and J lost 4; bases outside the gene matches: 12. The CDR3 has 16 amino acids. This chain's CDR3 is CATSGQGAGGGYEQYF. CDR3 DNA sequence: TGTGCCACCTCGGGACAGGGGGCGGGAGGAGGTTACGAGCAGTACTTC.

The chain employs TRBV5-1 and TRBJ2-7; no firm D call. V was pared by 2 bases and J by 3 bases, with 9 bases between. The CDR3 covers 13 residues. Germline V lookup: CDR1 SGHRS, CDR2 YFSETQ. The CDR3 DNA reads TGCGCCAGCAGCTTAATTTCCCTCTACGAGCAGTACTTC. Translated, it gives CASSLISLYEQYF.

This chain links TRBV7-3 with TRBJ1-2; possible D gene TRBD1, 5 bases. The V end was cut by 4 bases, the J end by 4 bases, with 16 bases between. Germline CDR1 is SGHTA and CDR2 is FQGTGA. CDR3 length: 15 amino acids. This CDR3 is CASSSQDAGGYGYTF. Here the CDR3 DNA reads TGTGCCAGCAGCTCACAGGACGCGGGAGGCTATGGCTACACCTTC. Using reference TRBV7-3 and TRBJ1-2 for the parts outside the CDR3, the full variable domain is GAGVSQTPSNKVTEKGKYVELRCDPISGHTALYWYRQSLGQGPEFLIYFQGTGAADDSGLPNDRFFAVRPEGSVSTLKIQRTERGDSAVYLCASSSQDAGGYGYTFGSGTRLTVV.

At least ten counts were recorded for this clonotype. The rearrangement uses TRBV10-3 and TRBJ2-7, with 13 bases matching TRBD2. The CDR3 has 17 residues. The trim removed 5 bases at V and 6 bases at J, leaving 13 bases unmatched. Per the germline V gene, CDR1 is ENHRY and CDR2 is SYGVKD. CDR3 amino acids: CAISTQGLAGSLSEQYF. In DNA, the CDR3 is TGTGCCATCAGTACCCAGGGACTAGCGGGATCTCTGAGCGAGCAGTACTTC.

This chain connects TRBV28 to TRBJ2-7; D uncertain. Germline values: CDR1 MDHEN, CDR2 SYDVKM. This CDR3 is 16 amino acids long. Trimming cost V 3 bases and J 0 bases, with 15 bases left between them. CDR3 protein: CASSLGRGRTSYEQYF. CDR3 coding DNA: TGTGCCAGCAGTTTGGGCCGCGGTCGTACCTCCTACGAGCAGTACTTC. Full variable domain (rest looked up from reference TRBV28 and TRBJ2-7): DVKVTQSSRYLVKRTGEKVFLECVQDMDHENMFWYRQDPGLGLRLIYFSYDVKMKEKGDIPEGYSVSREKKERFSLILESASTNQTSMYLCASSLGRGRTSYEQYFGPGTRLTVT.

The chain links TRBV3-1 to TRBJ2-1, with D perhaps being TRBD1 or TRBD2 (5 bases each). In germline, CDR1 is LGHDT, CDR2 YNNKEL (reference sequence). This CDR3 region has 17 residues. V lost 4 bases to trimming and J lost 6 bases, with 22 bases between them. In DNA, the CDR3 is TGTGCCAGCAGCCCTCAACCGCGGATTGGGGACCTCAATGAGCAGTTCTTC. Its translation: CASSPQPRIGDLNEQFF.

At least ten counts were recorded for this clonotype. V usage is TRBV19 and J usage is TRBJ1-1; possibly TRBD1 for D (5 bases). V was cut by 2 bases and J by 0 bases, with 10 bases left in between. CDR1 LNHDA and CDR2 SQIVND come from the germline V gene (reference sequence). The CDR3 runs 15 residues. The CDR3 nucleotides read TGTGCCAGTAGTATATGGGGACGGTTGAACACTGAAGCTTTCTTT. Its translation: CASSIWGRLNTEAFF. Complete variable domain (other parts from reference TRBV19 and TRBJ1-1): DGGITQSPKYLFRKEGQNVTLSCEQNLNHDAMYWYRQDPGQGLRLIYYSQIVNDFQKGDIAEGYSVSREKKESFPLTVTSAQKNPTAFYLCASSIWGRLNTEAFFGQGTRLTVV.

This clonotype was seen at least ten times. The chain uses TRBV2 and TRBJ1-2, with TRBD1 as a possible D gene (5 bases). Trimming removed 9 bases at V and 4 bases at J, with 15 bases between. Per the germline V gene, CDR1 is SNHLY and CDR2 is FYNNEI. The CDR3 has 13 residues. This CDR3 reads CASGPGPFYGYTF. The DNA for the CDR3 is TGTGCCAGTGGGCCGGGGCCTTTCTATGGCTACACCTTC.

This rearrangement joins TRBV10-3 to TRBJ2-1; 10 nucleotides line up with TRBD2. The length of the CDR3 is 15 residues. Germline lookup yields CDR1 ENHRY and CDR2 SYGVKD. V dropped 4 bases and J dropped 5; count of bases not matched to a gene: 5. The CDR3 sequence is CAISGGLAANNEQFF. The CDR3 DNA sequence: TGTGCCATCAGTGGCGGACTAGCGGCAAACAATGAGCAGTTCTTC.

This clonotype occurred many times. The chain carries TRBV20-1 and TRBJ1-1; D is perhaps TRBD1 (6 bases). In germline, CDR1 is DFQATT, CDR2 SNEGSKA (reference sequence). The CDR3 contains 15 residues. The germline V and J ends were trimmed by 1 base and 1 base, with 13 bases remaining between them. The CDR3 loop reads CSARGQDGGNTEAFF. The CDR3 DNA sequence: TGCAGTGCTAGAGGACAGGACGGTGGGAACACTGAAGCTTTCTTT.

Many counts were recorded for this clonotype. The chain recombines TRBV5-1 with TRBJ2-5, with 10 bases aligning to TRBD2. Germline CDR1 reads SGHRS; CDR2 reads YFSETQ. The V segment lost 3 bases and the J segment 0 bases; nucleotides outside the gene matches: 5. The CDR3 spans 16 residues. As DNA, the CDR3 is TGCGCCAGCAGCTCCGGGACTAGCGTAAACCAAGAGACCCAGTACTTC. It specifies CASSSGTSVNQETQYF.